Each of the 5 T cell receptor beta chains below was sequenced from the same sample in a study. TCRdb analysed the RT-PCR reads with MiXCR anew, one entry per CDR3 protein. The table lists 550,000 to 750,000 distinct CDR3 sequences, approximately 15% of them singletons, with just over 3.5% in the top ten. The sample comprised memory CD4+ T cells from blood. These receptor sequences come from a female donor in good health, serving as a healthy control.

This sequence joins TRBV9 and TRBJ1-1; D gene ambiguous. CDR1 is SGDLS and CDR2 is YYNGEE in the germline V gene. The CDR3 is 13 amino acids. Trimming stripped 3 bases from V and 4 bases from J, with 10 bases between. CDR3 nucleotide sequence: TGTGCCAGCAGCGATTCAGTAGGCACTGAAGCTTTCTTT. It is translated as CASSDSVGTEAFF.

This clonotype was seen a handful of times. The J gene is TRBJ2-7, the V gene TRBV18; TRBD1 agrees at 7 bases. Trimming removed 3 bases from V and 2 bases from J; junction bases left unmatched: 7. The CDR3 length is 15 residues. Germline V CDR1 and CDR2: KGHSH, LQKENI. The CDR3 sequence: CASSPKTGSAYEQYF. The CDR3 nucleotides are TGTGCCAGCTCACCCAAGACAGGGAGCGCCTACGAGCAGTACTTC. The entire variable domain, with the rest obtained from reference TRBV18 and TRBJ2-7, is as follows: NAGVMQNPRHLVRRRGQEARLRCSPMKGHSHVYWYRQLPEEGLKFMVYLQKENIIDESGMPKERFSAEFPKEGPSILRIQQVVRGDSAAYFCASSPKTGSAYEQYFGPGTRLTVT.

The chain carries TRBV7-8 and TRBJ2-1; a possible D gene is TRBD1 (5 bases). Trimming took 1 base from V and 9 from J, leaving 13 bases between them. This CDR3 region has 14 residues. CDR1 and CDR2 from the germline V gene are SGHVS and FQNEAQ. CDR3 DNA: TGTGCCAGCAGCTTAGGGGTCGTAAGGGGTGAGCAGTTCTTC. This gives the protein CASSLGVVRGEQFF. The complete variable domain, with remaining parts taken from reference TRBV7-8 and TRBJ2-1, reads GAGVSQSPRYKVAKRGQDVALRCDPISGHVSLFWYQQALGQGPEFLTYFQNEAQLDKSGLPSDRFFAERPEGSVSTLKIQRTQQEDSAVYLCASSLGVVRGEQFFGPGTRLTVL.

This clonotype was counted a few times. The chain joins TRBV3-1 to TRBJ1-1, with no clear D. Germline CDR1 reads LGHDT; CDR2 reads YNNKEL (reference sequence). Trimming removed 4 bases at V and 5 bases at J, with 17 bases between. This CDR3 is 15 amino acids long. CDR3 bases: TGTGCCAGCAGCCGATCGTCGGGCGGGTGGACTGAAGCTTTCTTT. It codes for CASSRSSGGWTEAFF.

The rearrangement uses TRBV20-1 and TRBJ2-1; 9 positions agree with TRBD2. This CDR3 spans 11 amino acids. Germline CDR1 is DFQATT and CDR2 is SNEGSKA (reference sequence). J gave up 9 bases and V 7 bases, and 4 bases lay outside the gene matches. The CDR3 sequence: CSGRGRAEQFF. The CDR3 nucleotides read TGCAGTGGTCGCGGGAGGGCTGAGCAGTTCTTC.